The 3 T cell receptor beta chains reported below all come from one sample, sequenced in a study of vaccination and CD4 T cells after COVID-19. The study sequenced cultured CD4+ T cell DNA using the Oncomine TCR Beta short-read assay. In TCRdb, the PCR reads were re-called with MiXCR into one record per CDR3 protein. The sample consists of 11,000 to 15,000 distinct CDR3 sequences, 45% to 55% of them appearing once. Sample treatment: approximately 9-day PBMC culture with coronavirus spike peptide pools or control peptides (ViraFEST assay). These receptors have no known antigen. The material sequenced was CD4+ T cells from blood, cultured in vitro. Receptors originate from a human donor who had recovered from COVID-19.

The chain combines TRBV3-1 with TRBJ2-3, with 7 bases fitting TRBD2. The CDR3 runs 14 residues. Germline lookup yields CDR1 LGHDT and CDR2 YNNKEL (reference sequence). Trimming cost V 2 bases and J 6 bases; bases outside gene matches: 5. The CDR3 DNA reads TGTGCCAGCAGCCAACGCGGGAGAGGGGATACGCAGTATTTT. Amino acid sequence: CASSQRGRGDTQYF.

The chain recombines TRBV7-2 with TRBJ2-2; D gene uncertain. Trimming left V 5 bases short and J 13 bases short, with 14 bases between. There are 12 residues in the CDR3. Per the germline V gene, CDR1 is SGHTA and CDR2 is FQGNSA. Here the CDR3 reads CASSRLGESLFF. The CDR3 nucleotides are TGTGCCAGCAGCCGCCTTGGGGAATCGCTGTTTTTT.

The CDR3 nucleotides read TGTGCCAGTAGTAACGGGGCAGAGCAGCCCCAGCATTTT. Translated: CASSNGAEQPQHF. The V gene is TRBV19, the J gene TRBJ1-5, with TRBD1 as a possible D gene (5 bases). The CDR3 is 13 amino acids. Germline V CDR1 and CDR2: LNHDA, SQIVND (reference sequence). V lost 4 bases to trimming and J lost 7 bases, with 11 bases between them.